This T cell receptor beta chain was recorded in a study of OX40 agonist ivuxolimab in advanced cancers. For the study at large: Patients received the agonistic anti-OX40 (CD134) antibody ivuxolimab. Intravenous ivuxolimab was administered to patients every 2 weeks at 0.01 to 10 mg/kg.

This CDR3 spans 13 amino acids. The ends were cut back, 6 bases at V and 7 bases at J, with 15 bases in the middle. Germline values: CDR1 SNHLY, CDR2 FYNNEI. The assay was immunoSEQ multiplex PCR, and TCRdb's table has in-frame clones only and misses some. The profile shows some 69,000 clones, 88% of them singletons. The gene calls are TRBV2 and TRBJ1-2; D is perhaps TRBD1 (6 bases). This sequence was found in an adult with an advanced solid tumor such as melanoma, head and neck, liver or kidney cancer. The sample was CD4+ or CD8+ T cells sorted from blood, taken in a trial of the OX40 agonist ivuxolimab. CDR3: CASSPQGSFGYTF. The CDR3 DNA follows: TGTGCCAGCAGCCCACAGGGTTCTTTTGGCTACACCTTC.